This T cell receptor beta chain was identified in a study of memory B cells and T cells in multiple sclerosis (dated 2018 in TCRdb). Regarding the complete study: In multiple sclerosis patients, the study set the TCR beta repertoires of autoproliferating peripheral T cells against those of T cells infiltrating brain lesions. A couple of multiple sclerosis patients were included in the TCR sequencing because brain lesions obtained at autopsy or brain-infiltrating cells obtained from biopsy were available for them. Study-wide conclusions, independent of this receptor: Because clone-set sizes varied across compartments, the counts of shared clonotypes were affected, making normalization necessary.

Points on this clone: Its antigen has not been determined. The input lacks base qualities; no much larger clone sits a single base away.

PBMCs were isolated by Ficoll density gradient centrifugation and cryopreserved before use. Counted from cysteine to phenylalanine, this CDR3 has 17 amino acids. The retained sequence is limited to the CDR3, 51 bases, with the frame set at the first base. CDR1 and CDR2, per the germline V gene (reference sequence), are SEHNR and FQNEAQ. Compared with germline, V lacks 1 base and J lacks 3 bases; bases without a gene match: 5. TCRbeta CDR3 regions were amplified from extracted genomic DNA using the immunoSEQ Platform. Multiplex PCR, high-throughput sequencing and a vendor bioinformatics pipeline were combined in the immunoSEQ assay. On the study's bioinformatics: Non-productive sequences and CDR3s under 4 amino acids long were removed, and the clonotype frequencies in each sample were recalculated. Shared clonotypes were identified in immunoSEQ Analyzer 2.0 as identical CDR3 amino acid, V gene and J gene sequences. Repertoire overlap was normalized by dividing shared clonotype counts by the product of both clone-set sizes, scaled by 1000 into arbitrary units. The table comes from immuneACCESS by way of TCRdb, which keeps in-frame sequences with V and J called. Part of the clones is missing from these tables; in studies checked, under half for an unresolved V gene and the rest for unknown reasons. D and trimming come from the DNA, and the V and J calls and clone size come from that table. The sample table shows about 14,000 clones, and approximately 69% are seen once. The ten largest clonotypes hold about 2.5% of the sample.

The chain joins TRBV7-9 to TRBJ2-6; 8 central bases correspond to TRBD1. The sequence was collected from a human donor with multiple sclerosis. Specimen: memory (CD45RO+) CD4+ T cells from blood. According to the study, the label for this sample's cell subset or site signals: CD45RO+ memory T cells sorted from peripheral blood. The CDR3 amino acid sequence is: CASSLGDRGFGANVLTF. The nucleotides read TGTGCCAGCAGCTTAGGAGACAGGGGATTTGGGGCCAACGTCCTGACTTTC.